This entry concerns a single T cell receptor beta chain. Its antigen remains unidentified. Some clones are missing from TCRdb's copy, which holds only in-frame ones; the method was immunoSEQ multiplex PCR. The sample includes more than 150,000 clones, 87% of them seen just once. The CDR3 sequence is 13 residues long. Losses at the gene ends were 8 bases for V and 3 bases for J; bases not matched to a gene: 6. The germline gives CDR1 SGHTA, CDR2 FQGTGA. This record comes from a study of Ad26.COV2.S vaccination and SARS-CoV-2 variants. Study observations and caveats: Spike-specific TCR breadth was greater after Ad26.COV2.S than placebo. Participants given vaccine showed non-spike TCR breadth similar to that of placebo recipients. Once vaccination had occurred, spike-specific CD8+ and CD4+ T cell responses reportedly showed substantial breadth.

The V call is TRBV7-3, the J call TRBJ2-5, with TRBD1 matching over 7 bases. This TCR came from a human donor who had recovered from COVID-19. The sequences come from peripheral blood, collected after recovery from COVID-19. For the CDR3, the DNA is TGTGCCAGCTCGACAGGGATTGAAGAGACCCAGTACTTC. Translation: CASSTGIEETQYF. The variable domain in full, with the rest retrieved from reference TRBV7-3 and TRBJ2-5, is GAGVSQTPSNKVTEKGKYVELRCDPISGHTALYWYRQSLGQGPEFLIYFQGTGAADDSGLPNDRFFAVRPEGSVSTLKIQRTERGDSAVYLCASSTGIEETQYFGPGTRLLVL.